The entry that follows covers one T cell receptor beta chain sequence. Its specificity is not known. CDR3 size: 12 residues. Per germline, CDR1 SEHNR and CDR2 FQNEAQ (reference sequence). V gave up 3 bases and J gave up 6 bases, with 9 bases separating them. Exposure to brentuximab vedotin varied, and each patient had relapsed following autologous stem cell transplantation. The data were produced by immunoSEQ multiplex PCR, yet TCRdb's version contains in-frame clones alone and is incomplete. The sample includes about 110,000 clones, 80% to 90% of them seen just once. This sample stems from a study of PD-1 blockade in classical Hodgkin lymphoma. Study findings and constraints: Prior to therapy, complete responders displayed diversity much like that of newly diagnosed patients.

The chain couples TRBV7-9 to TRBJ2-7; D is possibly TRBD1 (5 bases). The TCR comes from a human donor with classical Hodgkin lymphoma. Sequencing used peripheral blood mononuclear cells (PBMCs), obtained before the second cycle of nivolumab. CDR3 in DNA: TGTGCCAGCAGCTTCGCAGGGATCGAGCAGTACTTC. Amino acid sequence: CASSFAGIEQYF.